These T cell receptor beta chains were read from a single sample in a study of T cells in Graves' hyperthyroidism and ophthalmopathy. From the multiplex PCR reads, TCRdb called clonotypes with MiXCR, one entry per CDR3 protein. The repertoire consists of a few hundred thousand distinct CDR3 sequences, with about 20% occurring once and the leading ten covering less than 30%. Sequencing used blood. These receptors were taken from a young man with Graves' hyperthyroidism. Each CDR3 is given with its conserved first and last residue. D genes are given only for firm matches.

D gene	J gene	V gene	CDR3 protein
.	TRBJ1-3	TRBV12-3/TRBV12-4	CASGRDPNSGNTIYF
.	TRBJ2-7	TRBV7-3	CASSDSGTTAYEQYF
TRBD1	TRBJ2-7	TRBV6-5	CASRPTGGGYEQYF
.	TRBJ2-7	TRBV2	CARSDVAGYEQYF
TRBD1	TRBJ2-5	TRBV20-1	CSALTGGQETQYF
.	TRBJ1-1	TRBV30	CAWTVRPDTEAFF
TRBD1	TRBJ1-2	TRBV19	CASSIEIGTGQVGYTF
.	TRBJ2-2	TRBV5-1	CASSLGSYTGELFF
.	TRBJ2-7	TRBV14	CASSQLQGGRFAYEQYF
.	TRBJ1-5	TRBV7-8	CASSLWGIEPQHF
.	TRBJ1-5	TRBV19	CASSAGFRVDQPQHF
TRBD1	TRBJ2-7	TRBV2	CASRGQVPYEQYF
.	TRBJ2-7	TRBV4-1	CASSSIRDLSYEQYF
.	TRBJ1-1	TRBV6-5	CASPAGLTKEAFF
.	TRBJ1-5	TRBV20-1	CSARVLTGMGPQHF
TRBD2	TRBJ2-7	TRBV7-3	CASSFQAGDYEQYF
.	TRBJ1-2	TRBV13	CASFRAGTYGNYGYTF
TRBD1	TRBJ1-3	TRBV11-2	CASSPRQGPAYGNTIYF
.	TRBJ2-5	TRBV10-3	CAISAETQYF
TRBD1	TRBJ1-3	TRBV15	CATSGQGSFGNTIYF
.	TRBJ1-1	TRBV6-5	CASSYVTVAAGTEAFF
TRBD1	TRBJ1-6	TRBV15	CATSRDLTGNRSF
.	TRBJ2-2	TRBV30	CAWSVGGGPGELFF
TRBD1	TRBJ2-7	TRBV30	CAWSETGEHEQYF
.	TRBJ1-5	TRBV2	CASRRRLGSNQPQHF
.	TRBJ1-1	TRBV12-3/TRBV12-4	CASRTPRFHGDTEAFF
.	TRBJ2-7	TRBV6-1	CASSPEFDTRLYEQYF
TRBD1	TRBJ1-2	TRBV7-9	CASSPGDRLNYGYTF
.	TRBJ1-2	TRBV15	CATSPKEDGRSYTF
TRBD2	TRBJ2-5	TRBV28	CASSLAGASGGAEETQYF
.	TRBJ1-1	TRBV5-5	CASSLGDTPRGAFF
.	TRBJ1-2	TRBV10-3	CAILAADNYGYTF
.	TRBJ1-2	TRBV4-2	CASSQGAAERDYGYTF
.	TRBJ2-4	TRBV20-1	CSARRILRGNIQYF
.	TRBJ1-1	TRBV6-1	CASRLNRRAVNTEAFF
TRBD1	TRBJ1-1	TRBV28	CASSLQGARGYTEAFF
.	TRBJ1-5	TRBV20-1	CSASSGFSNQPQHF
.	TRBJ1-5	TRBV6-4	CASREKWQSYQPQHF
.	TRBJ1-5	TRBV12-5	CASGLGPSNQPQHF
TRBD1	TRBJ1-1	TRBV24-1	CATRQGQGDSEAFF